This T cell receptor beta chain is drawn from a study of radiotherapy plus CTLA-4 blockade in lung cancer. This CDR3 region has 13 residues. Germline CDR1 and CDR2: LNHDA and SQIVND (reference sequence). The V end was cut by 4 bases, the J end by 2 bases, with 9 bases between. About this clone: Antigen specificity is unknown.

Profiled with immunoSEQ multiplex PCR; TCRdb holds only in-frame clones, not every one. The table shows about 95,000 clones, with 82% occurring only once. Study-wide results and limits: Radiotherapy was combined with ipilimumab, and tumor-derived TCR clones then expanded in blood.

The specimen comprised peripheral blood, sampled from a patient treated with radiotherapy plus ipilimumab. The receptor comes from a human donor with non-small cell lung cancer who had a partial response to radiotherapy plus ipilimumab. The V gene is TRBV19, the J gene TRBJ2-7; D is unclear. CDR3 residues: CASSTPPPYEQYF. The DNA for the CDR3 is TGTGCCAGTAGTACCCCTCCCCCCTACGAGCAGTACTTC.